Sequencing of this T cell receptor beta chain was carried out in a study of vaccination effects on CD4 cells after COVID-19. About the study: Of the BNT162b2 and mRNA-1273 vaccines, participants received two doses of one or the other. Pre-vaccine samples were drawn 16 days and one week before the first dose.

Viral peptide pools were used in the ViraFEST assay to expand antigen-specific CD4+ T cells, and sequencing came afterward. Isolating CD4+ T cells followed approximately 9 days of culture. The person acquired a PCR-confirmed SARS-CoV-2 infection between March and December 2020. Supplemented with about 10 IU/ml IL-2 and approximately 9.7 ug/ml peptides, 2 million to 2.5 million PBMC per well were kept in culture. As the negative control culture, an HIV-1 Nef peptide pool was included. V lost 8 bases and J lost 5; bases outside the gene matches: 6. This CDR3 is built from 12 residues. Germline lookup yields CDR1 MNHEY and CDR2 SVGAGI. Notes on this clone: Antigen: not known.

Sequenced by immunoSEQ multiplex PCR; TCRdb stores in-frame clones only, minus some. The top ten hold about 5% of the sample, which has around 75,000 clones, around 72% seen once. The sequence came from a human donor who had a prior SARS-CoV-2 infection. The chain couples TRBV6-5 to TRBJ2-7, with 7 bases identical to TRBD2. The material sequenced was CD4+ T cells from PBMCs cultured with HIV peptides, taken before COVID-19 vaccination. Subset defined: HIV-1 Nef peptide pool negative control/reference culture. The CDR3 here is CASCRTSHEQYF. CDR3 sequence (DNA): TGTGCCAGCTGCAGGACTAGTCACGAGCAGTACTTC.